This TCR beta chain was captured in a study of T cell responses to AZD1222 COVID-19 vaccine. Study results and limitations: Clonal diversity may have been underestimated in mostly white British donors. Spike-wide vaccine-associated CD4 TCRs dominated at 160-218 and 743-854. The study identified only a handful of AZD1222 recipients as seropositive at baseline.

Concerning this clone itself: Its antigen is not known.

Sequencing was performed with immunoSEQ multiplex PCR; in TCRdb, only in-frame clones are kept and a portion is missing. The sample carries around 130,000 clones, about 90% recorded once. The trim removed 4 bases at V and 5 bases at J, leaving 5 bases unmatched. The CDR3 loop spans 14 amino acids. From germline, CDR1 is SEHNR and CDR2 FQNEAQ (reference sequence). Sequencing used peripheral blood, obtained on day 0 of AZD1222 vaccination. The V gene is TRBV7-9, the J gene TRBJ2-7, with TRBD2 matching 10 bases. The sequence was collected from an adult in good health. As DNA, the CDR3 is TGTGCCAGCAGCTCTAGCGGGAGTGCCAACGAGCAGTACTTC. Translating gives CASSSSGSANEQYF. Full variable domain (remainder filled in from reference TRBV7-9 and TRBJ2-7): DTGVSQNPRHKITKRGQNVTFRCDPISEHNRLYWYRQTLGQGPEFLTYFQNEAQLEKSRLLSDRFSAERPKGSFSTLEIQRTEQGDSAMYLCASSSSGSANEQYFGPGTRLTVT.